These T cell receptor beta chains were read from a single sample in a study of blood T cell repertoires in COVID-19. Assay used: immunoSEQ multiplex PCR; TCRdb lists only in-frame clones, some missing. The sample carries about 200,000 clones, approximately 85% recorded once. The sample comprised peripheral blood. These receptors were taken from a woman aged 70 to 79 with COVID-19, enrolled during active disease. CDR3s include the opening cysteine and the closing phenylalanine or tryptophan. Fields, in order: clone size, D gene, V gene, J gene, CDR3 protein, CDR3 DNA. A D gene is named only where the DNA matches it firmly. The listing skips clone size in some rows; elsewhere it reads once, few, many or a size class.

abundance: NA; d_gene: TRBD1; v_gene: TRBV2; j_gene: TRBJ1-2; CDR3aa: CASSEGQGLGYTF; CDR3nt: TGTGCCAGCAGTGAGGGACAGGGTCTTGGCTACACTTTC
abundance: NA; d_gene: TRBD1; v_gene: TRBV6-5; j_gene: TRBJ2-7; CDR3aa: CASSSDRGEGHEQYF; CDR3nt: TGTGCCAGCAGTTCGGACAGGGGGGAGGGGCACGAGCAGTACTTC
abundance: NA; d_gene: NA; v_gene: TRBV5-4; j_gene: TRBJ1-5; CDR3aa: CASSRAGSNQPQHF; CDR3nt: TGTGCCAGCTCACGGGCAGGGTCGAATCAGCCCCAGCATTTT
abundance: once; d_gene: NA; v_gene: TRBV7-2; j_gene: TRBJ2-1; CDR3aa: CASSLVHGTRGDEQFF; CDR3nt: TGTGCCAGCAGCTTAGTTCACGGGACTCGAGGGGATGAGCAGTTCTTC
abundance: NA; d_gene: NA; v_gene: TRBV2; j_gene: TRBJ2-1; CDR3aa: CASKDSGYNEQFF; CDR3nt: TGTGCCAGCAAAGATAGCGGCTACAATGAGCAGTTCTTC
abundance: NA; d_gene: NA; v_gene: TRBV6-2/TRBV6-3; j_gene: TRBJ1-5; CDR3aa: CASSYSRQAGTGKQPQHF; CDR3nt: TGTGCCAGCAGTTACTCGAGGCAGGCAGGCACGGGGAAACAGCCCCAGCATTTT
abundance: NA; d_gene: NA; v_gene: TRBV18; j_gene: TRBJ2-2; CDR3aa: CASSPPGQRGTGELFF; CDR3nt: TGTGCCAGCTCACCACCGGGACAAAGAGGCACCGGGGAGCTGTTTTTT
abundance: NA; d_gene: TRBD2; v_gene: TRBV5-4; j_gene: TRBJ2-2; CDR3aa: CASSLRTSGSTGELFF; CDR3nt: TGTGCCAGCAGCTTGCGGACTAGCGGGAGCACCGGGGAGCTGTTTTTT
abundance: NA; d_gene: NA; v_gene: TRBV11-2; j_gene: TRBJ2-5; CDR3aa: CASSLEVGGQTQYF; CDR3nt: TGTGCCAGCAGCTTAGAGGTCGGGGGTCAGACCCAGTACTTC
abundance: NA; d_gene: TRBD1; v_gene: TRBV19; j_gene: TRBJ1-1; CDR3aa: CASSIATGVMNTEAFF; CDR3nt: TGTGCCAGTAGTATAGCGACAGGGGTAATGAACACTGAAGCTTTCTTT
abundance: NA; d_gene: TRBD1; v_gene: TRBV7-2; j_gene: TRBJ1-2; CDR3aa: CASSLAGTGGAFGYTF; CDR3nt: TGTGCCAGCAGCTTAGCCGGGACAGGGGGCGCGTTTGGCTACACCTTC
abundance: NA; d_gene: NA; v_gene: TRBV4-3; j_gene: TRBJ2-1; CDR3aa: CASSQGGLHARNEQFF; CDR3nt: TGCGCCAGCAGCCAAGGGGGACTCCATGCTCGCAATGAGCAGTTCTTC
abundance: NA; d_gene: NA; v_gene: TRBV5-1; j_gene: TRBJ2-2; CDR3aa: CASSPNLGELFF; CDR3nt: TGCGCCAGCAGCCCGAACTTGGGGGAGCTGTTTTTT
abundance: NA; d_gene: TRBD1; v_gene: TRBV7-9; j_gene: TRBJ1-2; CDR3aa: CASSFISTGNANYGYTF; CDR3nt: TGTGCCAGCAGCTTTATATCGACAGGGAACGCTAACTATGGCTACACCTTC
abundance: NA; d_gene: NA; v_gene: TRBV7-2; j_gene: TRBJ2-7; CDR3aa: CASSLGAGGGSYEQYF; CDR3nt: TGTGCCAGCAGCTTAGGGGCAGGCGGAGGCTCCTACGAGCAGTACTTC
abundance: NA; d_gene: TRBD1; v_gene: TRBV6-5; j_gene: TRBJ2-2; CDR3aa: CASSRGQGSTGELFF; CDR3nt: TGTGCCAGCAGCCGGGGACAGGGGTCCACCGGGGAGCTGTTTTTT
abundance: few; d_gene: NA; v_gene: TRBV5-1; j_gene: TRBJ1-2; CDR3aa: CASSLAHGNPNYGYTF; CDR3nt: TGCGCCAGCAGCTTGGCCCACGGGAACCCGAACTATGGCTACACCTTC
abundance: NA; d_gene: TRBD1; v_gene: TRBV19; j_gene: TRBJ1-5; CDR3aa: CASSPQGVYQPQHF; CDR3nt: TGTGCCAGTAGCCCCCAGGGGGTTTATCAGCCCCAGCATTTT
abundance: NA; d_gene: TRBD1; v_gene: TRBV7-2; j_gene: TRBJ1-5; CDR3aa: CASSPQGENNQPQHF; CDR3nt: TGTGCCAGCAGCCCACAGGGGGAGAACAATCAGCCCCAGCATTTT
abundance: NA; d_gene: TRBD1; v_gene: TRBV5-4; j_gene: TRBJ1-2; CDR3aa: CASSLVGTDAGTF; CDR3nt: TGTGCCAGCAGCTTGGTGGGGACAGATGCTGGCACCTTC
abundance: NA; d_gene: TRBD2; v_gene: TRBV30; j_gene: TRBJ2-5; CDR3aa: CAWNGLAEETQYF; CDR3nt: TGTGCCTGGAACGGACTAGCAGAAGAGACCCAGTACTTC
abundance: NA; d_gene: NA; v_gene: TRBV4-3; j_gene: TRBJ2-4; CDR3aa: CASSQDMRGGENIQYF; CDR3nt: TGCGCCAGCAGCCAAGATATGCGGGGCGGCGAAAACATTCAGTACTTC
abundance: NA; d_gene: TRBD1; v_gene: TRBV11-2; j_gene: TRBJ2-3; CDR3aa: CASSLGTGVNGDTQYF; CDR3nt: TGTGCCAGCAGCTTAGGCACAGGGGTGAATGGGGATACGCAGTATTTT
abundance: NA; d_gene: NA; v_gene: TRBV29-1; j_gene: TRBJ2-3; CDR3aa: CSALPRVPADTQYF; CDR3nt: TGCAGCGCCCTCCCCAGGGTACCGGCGGATACGCAGTATTTT
abundance: NA; d_gene: NA; v_gene: TRBV7-2; j_gene: TRBJ1-4; CDR3aa: CASSLVIGNEKLFF; CDR3nt: TGTGCCAGCAGCTTAGTGATCGGTAATGAAAAACTGTTTTTT
abundance: NA; d_gene: TRBD1; v_gene: TRBV7-8; j_gene: TRBJ1-1; CDR3aa: CASSHGQGSTEAFF; CDR3nt: TGTGCCAGCAGCCACGGACAGGGGAGCACTGAAGCTTTCTTT
abundance: NA; d_gene: TRBD1; v_gene: TRBV20-1; j_gene: TRBJ2-7; CDR3aa: CSASLAPGQGNYEQYF; CDR3nt: TGCAGTGCTAGTCTTGCGCCGGGACAGGGAAACTACGAGCAGTACTTC
abundance: NA; d_gene: NA; v_gene: TRBV6-5; j_gene: TRBJ1-2; CDR3aa: CATQGPPVDYGYTF; CDR3nt: TGTGCCACCCAGGGTCCCCCAGTTGACTATGGCTACACCTTC
abundance: NA; d_gene: NA; v_gene: TRBV27; j_gene: TRBJ1-1; CDR3aa: CASSQSGRHTEAFF; CDR3nt: TGTGCCAGCAGTCAAAGCGGACGGCACACTGAAGCTTTCTTT
abundance: NA; d_gene: NA; v_gene: TRBV15; j_gene: TRBJ2-3; CDR3aa: CATSPAGLTDTQYF; CDR3nt: TGTGCCACCAGCCCCGCGGGGTTAACAGATACGCAGTATTTT
abundance: NA; d_gene: NA; v_gene: TRBV18; j_gene: TRBJ1-5; CDR3aa: CASSPALQGSNQPQHF; CDR3nt: TGTGCCAGCTCACCCGCCTTACAGGGCAGCAATCAGCCCCAGCATTTT
abundance: NA; d_gene: NA; v_gene: TRBV6-5; j_gene: TRBJ1-2; CDR3aa: CASSYSAPGDGYGYTF; CDR3nt: TGTGCCAGCAGTTACTCGGCCCCAGGGGATGGCTATGGCTACACCTTC
abundance: NA; d_gene: TRBD1; v_gene: TRBV5-1; j_gene: TRBJ1-5; CDR3aa: CASSTSGTGGQPQHF; CDR3nt: TGCGCCAGCAGCACCTCCGGGACAGGGGGCCAGCCCCAGCATTTT
abundance: NA; d_gene: TRBD1; v_gene: TRBV6-6; j_gene: TRBJ1-1; CDR3aa: CASSYSETGRSTEAFF; CDR3nt: TGTGCCAGCAGTTACTCGGAGACAGGGAGGAGCACTGAAGCTTTCTTT
abundance: NA; d_gene: NA; v_gene: TRBV11-3; j_gene: TRBJ2-5; CDR3aa: CASRQEPETQYF; CDR3nt: TGTGCCAGCAGACAGGAGCCGGAGACCCAGTACTTC
abundance: NA; d_gene: TRBD2; v_gene: TRBV7-9; j_gene: TRBJ2-3; CDR3aa: CASSFGTSGTDTQYF; CDR3nt: TGTGCCAGCAGCTTTGGGACTAGCGGGACAGATACGCAGTATTTT
abundance: NA; d_gene: TRBD2; v_gene: TRBV4-2; j_gene: TRBJ2-3; CDR3aa: CASSQRAGLAADTQYF; CDR3nt: TGTGCCAGCAGCCAAAGGGCGGGACTAGCGGCAGATACGCAGTATTTT
abundance: few; d_gene: TRBD1; v_gene: TRBV5-1; j_gene: TRBJ1-2; CDR3aa: CASSGDDRGRGYTF; CDR3nt: TGCGCCAGCAGCGGGGATGACAGGGGGCGAGGCTACACCTTC
abundance: NA; d_gene: NA; v_gene: TRBV11-1; j_gene: TRBJ2-1; CDR3aa: CASTGTGSYNEQFF; CDR3nt: TGTGCCAGCACAGGGACTGGCAGCTACAATGAGCAGTTCTTC
abundance: NA; d_gene: NA; v_gene: TRBV19; j_gene: TRBJ1-2; CDR3aa: CASSQGTGANYGYTF; CDR3nt: TGTGCCAGTAGTCAAGGGACGGGGGCTAACTATGGCTACACCTTC
abundance: NA; d_gene: TRBD1; v_gene: TRBV9; j_gene: TRBJ1-6; CDR3aa: CASSAEGGMGSPLHF; CDR3nt: TGTGCCAGCAGTGCGGAAGGGGGCATGGGCTCACCCCTCCACTTT
abundance: once; d_gene: NA; v_gene: TRBV14; j_gene: TRBJ2-1; CDR3aa: CASSQDWGVEQFF; CDR3nt: TGTGCCAGCAGCCAAGATTGGGGGGTTGAGCAGTTCTTC
abundance: NA; d_gene: TRBD1; v_gene: TRBV29-1; j_gene: TRBJ2-7; CDR3aa: CSVATTLGTGGYEQYF; CDR3nt: TGCAGCGTTGCGACCACCCTCGGGACAGGGGGCTACGAGCAGTACTTC
abundance: NA; d_gene: NA; v_gene: TRBV5-1; j_gene: TRBJ1-1; CDR3aa: CASSLDGLNTEAFF; CDR3nt: TGCGCCAGCAGCCTAGACGGATTGAACACTGAAGCTTTCTTT
abundance: NA; d_gene: NA; v_gene: TRBV5-8; j_gene: TRBJ1-1; CDR3aa: CASSFRTNTEAFF; CDR3nt: TGTGCCAGCAGTTTCCGCACTAACACTGAAGCTTTCTTT
abundance: few; d_gene: NA; v_gene: TRBV19; j_gene: TRBJ2-7; CDR3aa: CASSREYFYEQYF; CDR3nt: TGTGCCAGTAGTAGGGAGTATTTCTACGAGCAGTACTTC
abundance: NA; d_gene: NA; v_gene: TRBV11-3; j_gene: TRBJ2-7; CDR3aa: CASSPLGGPYEQYF; CDR3nt: TGTGCCAGCAGTCCCCTTGGCGGCCCCTACGAGCAGTACTTC
abundance: NA; d_gene: TRBD1; v_gene: TRBV4-3; j_gene: TRBJ2-2; CDR3aa: CASSQGTGNTGELFF; CDR3nt: TGCGCCAGCAGCCAAGGGACAGGGAACACCGGGGAGCTGTTTTTT
abundance: NA; d_gene: TRBD2; v_gene: TRBV9; j_gene: TRBJ2-5; CDR3aa: CASSVFAGGFETQYF; CDR3nt: TGTGCCAGCAGCGTATTTGCGGGGGGTTTTGAGACCCAGTACTTC
abundance: NA; d_gene: TRBD1; v_gene: TRBV18; j_gene: TRBJ1-6; CDR3aa: CASSPGTGANSPLHF; CDR3nt: TGTGCCAGCTCACCAGGGACAGGGGCAAATTCACCCCTCCACTTT
abundance: NA; d_gene: TRBD2; v_gene: TRBV7-2; j_gene: TRBJ2-3; CDR3aa: CASSYQSSGGDTQYF; CDR3nt: TGTGCCAGCAGTTACCAATCTAGCGGGGGAGATACGCAGTATTTT
abundance: few; d_gene: NA; v_gene: TRBV6-2/TRBV6-3; j_gene: TRBJ2-3; CDR3aa: CASSLSRADTQYF; CDR3nt: TGTGCCAGCAGCCTTAGTCGGGCAGATACGCAGTATTTT